This TCR beta chain was recorded in a study of blood T cell repertoires in COVID-19. Everyone who took part was roughly 18 to 89 years old, and they came from roughly 25 US areas. After removal of 3 bases from V and 7 bases from J, the junction contained 8 bases not matched to a gene. Germline CDR1 GTSNPN, CDR2 SVGIG (reference sequence). This CDR3 is built from 14 residues. This clone was found a few times. Original analysis: For nucleated cells, counts were estimated from reference gene primer amplification. Profiled with immunoSEQ multiplex PCR; TCRdb holds only in-frame clones, not every one. V, J and clone size were drawn from that table, and D and trimming were deduced from the DNA. The table records some 190,000 clones, 86% of them present only once.

The material sequenced was PBMCs or T cells enriched from blood (not recorded which). The V and J genes are TRBV30 and TRBJ1-4; 7 bases align to TRBD1. The sequence was obtained from a man aged 35 to 55 with acute COVID-19. This CDR3 reads CAWSRAGGREKLFF. As DNA, the CDR3 is TGTGCCTGGAGCCGGGCAGGGGGGCGTGAAAAACTGTTTTTT.